This TCR beta chain was profiled in a study of T cell responses to AZD1222 COVID-19 vaccine. General study findings and limits: Clonal diversity was possibly underestimated, and the donors were mostly white British, with more females.

TCRdb's table, derived via immunoSEQ multiplex PCR, lists solely in-frame clones and lacks some. This table has 63,000 or so clones, 65% to 90% appearing once. A word on this clone: Antigen unknown.

The CDR3 covers 13 residues. Trimming stripped 5 bases from V and 5 bases from J, with 12 bases between. From germline, CDR1 is SGHNT and CDR2 YENEEA. This chain uses TRBV11-3 with TRBJ2-5; D not certain. Sample: peripheral blood, taken on day 0 of AZD1222 vaccination. This TCR was sampled from an adult in good health. The CDR3 coding sequence is TGTGCCAGCAGCACCCGGACGTGGGAGACCCAGTACTTC. Amino acids: CASSTRTWETQYF.